These 31 T cell receptor beta chains came from one sample sequenced in a study of shared clonotypes between healthy human individuals. Assay: immunoSEQ multiplex PCR; the TCRdb copy retains only in-frame clones and omits some. The sample yields about 2.4 million clones, more than 80% seen once. Sequenced: naive CD4+ T cells sorted from blood. Subset reported: CD45RA+ positively selected. These receptors came from a man between 18 and 29 years old in good health.

The J gene is TRBJ2-7, the V gene TRBV7-2, with TRBD1 matching 9 bases. The germline V gene has CDR1 SGHTA and CDR2 FQGNSA. V shed 5 bases, J shed 1 base, and the junction held 6 bases outside the gene matches. This CDR3 has 15 residues. CDR3 sequence reads: CASSIHGTGSYEQYF. The CDR3 nucleotides are TGTGCCAGCAGCATACACGGGACAGGGTCCTACGAGCAGTACTTC.

J is TRBJ2-7 and V is TRBV10-3; 7 positions match TRBD1. The V gene end was trimmed by 6 bases and the J gene end by 5 bases; junction bases not matched to a gene: 13. Germline V gene data show CDR1 as ENHRY and CDR2 as SYGVKD. This CDR3 spans 15 amino acids. CDR3 in DNA: TGTGCCATCAGACCTCAAGCCGGGACAGTCCACGAGCAGTACTTC. It yields the protein CAIRPQAGTVHEQYF.

The gene calls are TRBV19 and TRBJ2-1, with 16 bases aligning to TRBD2. The trim removed 4 bases at V and 10 bases at J, leaving 16 bases unmatched. Germline CDR1 reads LNHDA; CDR2 reads SQIVND (reference sequence). This CDR3 spans 19 amino acids. CDR3 in DNA: TGTGCCAGTAGTACACACGCCTTTGGGACTAGCGGGAGGGCAGGGGAGCAGTTCTTC. Encoded protein: CASSTHAFGTSGRAGEQFF.

The rearrangement links TRBV5-4 to TRBJ1-1; TRBD1 matches at 7 bases. V lost 5 bases, J lost 2 bases, and 6 bases stayed unmatched. Germline V gives CDR1 SGHNT, CDR2 YYREEE (reference sequence). CDR3 length equals 14 residues. The CDR3 sequence: CASRQGQLNTEAFF. The CDR3 DNA reads TGTGCCAGCAGGCAGGGACAGCTTAACACTGAAGCTTTCTTT.

J is TRBJ2-5 and V is TRBV30; 8 bases agree with TRBD2. The DNA end is a closer match to TRBJ2-7, so the J assignment may be wrong. The germline gives CDR1 GTSNPN, CDR2 SVGIG (reference sequence). This CDR3 region has 14 residues. CDR3 coding DNA: TGTGCCTGGAGTCCCGGGGGGGCCACCTACGAGCAGTACTTC. It specifies CAWSPGGATYEQYF.

This chain connects TRBV19 to TRBJ2-5; TRBD1 matches at 8 bases. With 6 bases clipped from V and 5 bases from J, the junction kept 5 bases outside the gene matches. Germline CDR1 is LNHDA and CDR2 is SQIVND (reference sequence). The CDR3 covers 13 residues. This CDR3 reads CASRPGGVETQYF. The CDR3 nucleotides read TGTGCCAGTAGACCAGGGGGCGTCGAGACCCAGTACTTC.

This chain links TRBV5-1 with TRBJ2-7, with no clear D. The CDR3 is made up of 12 amino acids. The V end was cut by 6 bases, the J end by 6 bases, with 13 bases between. Germline V gene lookup returns CDR1 SGHRS and CDR2 YFSETQ. This CDR3 reads CASKTGLGEQYF. The CDR3 DNA is TGCGCCAGCAAGACCGGTCTAGGCGAGCAGTACTTC.

This clone was observed a few times. The V and J genes are TRBV29-1 and TRBJ2-3; 7 nucleotides line up with TRBD2. The V and J ends lost 6 bases and 1 base, in that order; junction bases with no gene match: 7. This CDR3 is built from 14 residues. Germline loops: CDR1 SQVTM, CDR2 ANQGSEA. CDR3 nucleotides: TGCAGCGTGGGGAGGGGCTTGGGCACAGATACGCAGTATTTT. Encoded protein: CSVGRGLGTDTQYF.

This clone showed up just a few times. V and J are TRBV10-2 and TRBJ1-2; 8 positions agree with TRBD1. V shed 8 bases and J 7 bases; nucleotides not matched to a gene: 3. Germline CDR1 is WSHSY and CDR2 is SAAADI. The CDR3 loop spans 11 amino acids. The CDR3 protein is CASWTGSGYTF. CDR3 in DNA: TGCGCCAGCTGGACAGGGAGTGGCTACACCTTC.

A note on this clone: Other DNA sequences in the same sample also yield this CDR3. The CDR3 is CASSLGAVNTEAFF. DNA of the CDR3: TGTGCCAGCAGCTTAGGGGCAGTGAACACTGAAGCTTTCTTT. The rearrangement links TRBV11-2 to TRBJ1-1; D gene uncertain. The germline gives CDR1 SGHAT, CDR2 FQNNGV. The CDR3 sequence is 14 residues long. Trimming shortened V by 1 base and J by 0 bases, and 6 bases separated the two germline ends.

V is TRBV19 and J is TRBJ2-2; TRBD2 matches 8 bases. The CDR3 is 16 amino acids. J was trimmed by 0 bases and V by 4 bases; bases with no gene match: 4. The germline V gene encodes CDR1 LNHDA and CDR2 SQIVND (reference sequence). The CDR3 DNA reads as TGTGCCAGTAGTAAGCTAGCGGGTTCGAACACCGGGGAGCTGTTTTTT. This gives the protein CASSKLAGSNTGELFF.

This chain joins TRBV6-4 and TRBJ2-3; D may match TRBD1 or TRBD2 (6 bases each). CDR1 MRHNA and CDR2 SNTAGT come from the germline V gene. The CDR3 is 16 amino acids. V was pared by 4 bases and J by 2 bases, with 16 bases between. The CDR3 region has the DNA TGTGCCAGCAGTGCCTCTGTCGGGGGCCCCACAGATACGCAGTATTTT. Residues: CASSASVGGPTDTQYF.

The chain couples TRBV27 to TRBJ1-2; D remains unclear. The germline V and J ends were trimmed by 4 bases and 6 bases, with 15 bases remaining between them. The CDR3 length is 14 residues. Germline CDR1 and CDR2: MNHEY and SMNVEV (reference sequence). DNA of the CDR3: TGTGCCAGCAGTTCACTATCCCGGTGGAATGGCTACACCTTC. This translates into CASSSLSRWNGYTF.

V and J are TRBV28 and TRBJ2-1, with D possibly being TRBD1 (5 bases). Trimming shortened V by 8 bases and J by 0 bases, and 11 bases separated the two germline ends. Per germline, CDR1 MDHEN and CDR2 SYDVKM. The CDR3 runs 14 residues. CDR3 protein: CASGKGISYNEQFF. In nucleotides, the CDR3 is TGTGCCAGCGGGAAGGGGATCTCCTACAATGAGCAGTTCTTC.

This rearrangement joins TRBV7-2 to TRBJ2-7; TRBD1 matches 12 bases. Germline V lookup: CDR1 SGHTA, CDR2 FQGNSA. The CDR3 is 16 residues long. V lost 0 bases, J lost 5 bases, and 5 bases stayed unmatched. CDR3 sequence reads: CASSLAGTGGINEQYF. CDR3 DNA: TGTGCCAGCAGCTTAGCAGGGACAGGGGGCATCAACGAGCAGTACTTC.

The CDR3 protein is CASSQHGNEQFF. The DNA for the CDR3 is TGTGCCAGCAGCCAACACGGCAATGAGCAGTTCTTC. This chain connects TRBV7-9 to TRBJ2-1; no clear D gene. Trimming took off 5 bases at V and 6 bases at J, with 8 bases between the two ends. The CDR3 spans 12 residues. From germline, CDR1 is SEHNR and CDR2 FQNEAQ (reference sequence).

This chain uses TRBV5-4 with TRBJ1-2; 12 positions match TRBD1. Germline CDR1 SGHNT, CDR2 YYREEE (reference sequence). With V trimmed by 4 bases and J by 12 bases, 13 bases remained unmatched. This CDR3 region has 15 residues. This CDR3 reads CASSPGGTGGDAHTF. DNA for the CDR3: TGTGCCAGCAGCCCTGGCGGGACAGGGGGCGACGCTCACACCTTC.

The chain combines TRBV18 with TRBJ1-6, with unresolved D. Trimming cost V 2 bases and J 6 bases, with 11 bases left between them. Germline assignment: CDR1 KGHSH and CDR2 LQKENI. The CDR3 spans 15 residues. CDR3 sequence: CASSPGPERNSPLHF. Here the CDR3 DNA reads TGTGCCAGCTCACCAGGTCCCGAGCGTAATTCACCCCTCCACTTT.

The chain recombines TRBV25-1 with TRBJ2-1; 9 positions agree with TRBD2. The length of the CDR3 is 17 residues. Germline V gene sequence: CDR1 MGHDK, CDR2 SYGVNS. V lost 3 bases and J lost 6; bases outside the gene matches: 12. CDR3 loop: CASSEDRSGGLPNEQFF. The CDR3 nucleotides read TGTGCCAGCAGTGAGGATCGGAGCGGGGGGCTCCCCAATGAGCAGTTCTTC.

V and J are TRBV13 and TRBJ2-3; 10 bases match TRBD1. Trimming cost V 4 bases and J 4 bases; bases outside gene matches: 5. There are 15 residues in the CDR3. CDR1 is PRHDT, CDR2 FYEKMQ, per germline (reference sequence). The CDR3 region is CASSSTGGRADTQYF. The CDR3 DNA is TGTGCCAGCAGCTCGACAGGGGGCAGGGCAGATACGCAGTATTTT.

The chain uses TRBV11-2 and TRBJ2-6; 12 nucleotides align to TRBD1. The CDR3 covers 19 residues. Losses at the gene ends were 4 bases for V and 0 bases for J; bases not matched to a gene: 7. Germline V gene lookup returns CDR1 SGHAT and CDR2 FQNNGV. The CDR3 is CASSWGQGAFNSGANVLTF. The CDR3 nucleotides are TGTGCCAGCAGCTGGGGACAGGGGGCATTCAACTCTGGGGCCAACGTCCTGACTTTC.

The chain links TRBV5-5 to TRBJ2-7; possible D gene TRBD1, 6 bases. This CDR3 contains 15 residues. Germline loops: CDR1 SGHKS, CDR2 YYEKEE (reference sequence). The V end lost 5 bases, the J end lost 0 bases, and 15 bases lay between the germline ends. CDR3 bases: TGTGCCAGCAGTGCAGGGGTTACTAGCTCCTACGAGCAGTACTTC. This translates into CASSAGVTSSYEQYF.

The J gene is TRBJ1-2, the V gene TRBV9; weak D call: TRBD1 (6 bases). The CDR3 is made up of 14 amino acids. V lost 0 bases, J lost 3 bases, and 9 bases lay in between. CDR1 and CDR2 from the germline V gene are SGDLS and YYNGEE. CDR3 amino acids: CASSVGNRDYGYTF. The DNA of the CDR3 is TGTGCCAGCAGCGTAGGAAACAGGGACTATGGCTACACCTTC.

The genes are TRBV19 and TRBJ2-7; possibly TRBD2 for D (6 bases). Trimming removed 3 bases at V and 2 bases at J, with 14 bases between. This CDR3 has 15 residues. Germline CDR1 reads LNHDA; CDR2 reads SQIVND (reference sequence). The DNA for the CDR3 is TGTGCCAGTAGTATGGCAGGGCGCGGGGCCTACGAGCAGTACTTC. Its protein product is CASSMAGRGAYEQYF.

This sequence joins TRBV15 and TRBJ1-1, with D possibly TRBD1 on 5 matching bases. Per germline, CDR1 LNHNV and CDR2 YYDKDF (reference sequence). This CDR3 comprises 14 residues. Trimming shortened V by 0 bases and J by 3 bases, and 8 bases separated the two germline ends. CDR3 sequence: CATSREGPDTEAFF. The CDR3 DNA reads TGTGCCACCAGCAGAGAGGGACCAGACACTGAAGCTTTCTTT. The variable domain in full, completed from reference TRBV15 and TRBJ1-1, reads DAMVIQNPRYQVTQFGKPVTLSCSQTLNHNVMYWYQQKSSQAPKLLFHYYDKDFNNEADTPDNFQSRRPNTSFCFLDIRSPGLGDTAMYLCATSREGPDTEAFFGQGTRLTVV.

The rearrangement links TRBV7-2 to TRBJ2-5; a possible D gene is TRBD2 (5 bases). The V and J ends lost 2 bases and 4 bases respectively, with 14 bases between them. This CDR3 is 15 amino acids long. Germline assignment: CDR1 SGHTA and CDR2 FQGNSA. CDR3 sequence reads: CASSLTRGSGETQYF. CDR3 in DNA: TGTGCCAGCAGCTTAACCCGGGGTTCAGGAGAGACCCAGTACTTC.

This clone was seen more than once but under ten times. This sequence joins TRBV5-1 and TRBJ2-1; the D gene could be TRBD1 or TRBD2 (5 bases each). The CDR3 spans 12 residues. Per germline, CDR1 SGHRS and CDR2 YFSETQ. Trimming removed 4 bases from V and 12 bases from J, with 14 bases in between. CDR3 loop: CASSTPGLLQFF. DNA of the CDR3: TGCGCCAGCAGCACCCCGGGGCTTTTGCAGTTCTTC.

The V call is TRBV5-1, the J call TRBJ2-1; D unresolved. The CDR3 has 16 residues. Germline-derived CDR1 and CDR2 are SGHRS and YFSETQ. Trimming shortened V by 0 bases and J by 0 bases, and 10 bases separated the two germline ends. CDR3 in amino acids: CASSLESGSSYNEQFF. CDR3 nucleotide sequence: TGCGCCAGCAGCTTGGAGTCAGGCAGCTCCTACAATGAGCAGTTCTTC.

This rearrangement joins TRBV11-3 to TRBJ2-2; D remains unclear. V shed 1 base and J shed 2 bases, with 8 bases lying between them. Germline CDR1 SGHNT, CDR2 YENEEA. This CDR3 contains 15 residues. CDR3 nucleotides: TGTGCCAGCAGCTTAGGGCATACCAACACCGGGGAGCTGTTTTTT. Its translation is CASSLGHTNTGELFF.

The chain carries TRBV29-1 and TRBJ1-1, with 7 bases lining up with TRBD1. V lost 6 bases, J lost 4 bases, and 8 bases stayed unmatched. The CDR3 covers 13 residues. The germline CDR1 and CDR2 sequences are SQVTM and ANQGSEA. The chain's CDR3 is CSVALNRGTEAFF. CDR3 nucleotides: TGCAGCGTCGCCCTTAACAGGGGCACTGAAGCTTTCTTT.

This clone was detected a few times. The chain joins TRBV7-9 to TRBJ2-7; 7 bases match TRBD1. Germline V gene data show CDR1 as SEHNR and CDR2 as FQNEAQ (reference sequence). With V trimmed by 3 bases and J by 4 bases, 3 bases remained unmatched. The CDR3 consists of 13 residues. The CDR3: CASSFSDRYEQYF. DNA of the CDR3: TGTGCCAGCAGCTTCTCGGACAGGTACGAGCAGTACTTC. The complete variable domain, with remaining parts taken from reference TRBV7-9 and TRBJ2-7, reads DTGVSQNPRHKITKRGQNVTFRCDPISEHNRLYWYRQTLGQGPEFLTYFQNEAQLEKSRLLSDRFSAERPKGSFSTLEIQRTEQGDSAMYLCASSFSDRYEQYFGPGTRLTVT.